The 21 T cell receptor beta chains reported below all come from one sample, sequenced in a study of regulatory T cells in long-lasting Graves disease. This sample's time point: newly diagnosed GD, antithyroid drugs for less than 3 months. RNA from PBMCs was the source of the TCR library. CDR3-region Arm-PCR and iRepertoire HTBI primers produced the TCR beta libraries. MiXCR, applied by TCRdb to the multiplex PCR reads, yields one record per CDR3 protein. The data hold fewer than 650,000 distinct CDR3 sequences, with around 15% observed a single time. The same sample was also used in a study of T cells in Graves' hyperthyroidism and ophthalmopathy.

The sample here was peripheral blood mononuclear cells (PBMCs), taken at new diagnosis, from a patient treated with antithyroid drugs. All receptors come from a woman aged 30 to 39 with Graves disease.

This clonotype has a count of ten or more. In DNA, the CDR3 is TGTGCCAGCAGTTTCTCAGGGGCGACTGAAGCTTTCTTT. Protein product: CASSFSGATEAFF. The rearrangement links TRBV27 to TRBJ1-1; D perhaps matches TRBD1 (6 bases). This CDR3 spans 13 amino acids. Trimming left V 3 bases short and J 5 bases short, with 10 bases between. Per germline, CDR1 MNHEY and CDR2 SMNVEV (reference sequence).

Only a few counts were recorded for this clonotype. This rearrangement joins TRBV7-9 to TRBJ2-7; D is possibly TRBD2 (7 bases). The germline V gene has CDR1 SEHNR and CDR2 FQNEAQ (reference sequence). The CDR3 consists of 13 residues. With 11 bases removed from V and 3 bases from J, the gap between germline ends came to 17 bases. The CDR3, as DNA: TGTGCCGGGGGGGGGCCAGCGGACTACGAGCAGTACTTC. Residues: CAGGGPADYEQYF.

This clonotype has a count of ten or more. This rearrangement joins TRBV7-9 to TRBJ2-7; the D call may be TRBD1 or TRBD2 (6 bases each). V dropped 5 bases and J dropped 0 bases, with 20 bases sitting between them. Looked up from germline, CDR1 is SEHNR and CDR2 is FQNEAQ (reference sequence). The CDR3 extends over 17 amino acids. The CDR3 region is CASSQTTGAGASYEQYF. CDR3 bases: TGTGCCAGCAGCCAAACCACGGGGGCAGGCGCCTCCTACGAGCAGTACTTC.

This clonotype was recorded a few times. V usage is TRBV7-3 and J usage is TRBJ1-1; a weak D match, TRBD1 (5 bases). The V end was cut by 1 base, the J end by 2 bases, with 11 bases between. CDR1 and CDR2 (germline): SGHTA, FQGTGA. This CDR3 has 15 amino acids. CDR3 amino acids: CASSLKGTVNTEAFF. CDR3 DNA: TGTGCCAGCAGCTTAAAAGGGACGGTCAACACTGAAGCTTTCTTT.

This clonotype has at least ten counts. CDR3 amino acids: CASSPRQINQPQHF. DNA of the CDR3: TGTGCCAGCAGCCCCAGACAGATCAATCAGCCCCAGCATTTT. The chain combines TRBV6-1 with TRBJ1-5; the D gene is possibly TRBD1 (5 bases). This CDR3 spans 14 amino acids. In germline, CDR1 is MNHNS, CDR2 SASEGT. V was clipped by 6 bases and J by 3 bases, with 12 bases between them.

This clonotype appeared many times. This sequence joins TRBV28 and TRBJ1-5; 9 positions match TRBD1. Germline CDR1 is MDHEN and CDR2 is SYDVKM. Trimming at V came to 8 bases and at J to 2 bases, leaving 7 bases not matched to a gene. The CDR3 consists of 15 residues. The CDR3 DNA follows: TGTGCCAGCGGCCCGACAGGGGGTGGCAATCAGCCCCAGCATTTT. Translation: CASGPTGGGNQPQHF.

The chain links TRBV12-3 or TRBV12-4 to TRBJ1-3; a weak D match, TRBD1 (6 bases). V was clipped by 6 bases and J by 0 bases, with 15 bases between them. The CDR3 is made up of 16 amino acids. In DNA, the CDR3 is TGTGCCAGCAGCCGGGGGCCGGCGGGCTCTGGAAACACCATATATTTT. Its protein is CASSRGPAGSGNTIYF.

This clonotype was seen at least ten times. The chain uses TRBV6-5 and TRBJ2-7; possible D gene TRBD1, 7 bases. The germline CDR1 and CDR2 sequences are MNHEY and SVGAGI. Trimming pared 4 bases from V and 7 bases from J, leaving 20 bases between. The CDR3 has 15 residues. The CDR3 sequence: CASSSRDRPAGEQYF. CDR3 DNA sequence: TGTGCCAGCAGTTCCCGGGACAGACCTGCGGGGGAGCAGTACTTC.

In its sample, this clonotype was seen many times. The chain joins TRBV28 to TRBJ1-2, with D tentatively TRBD1 (5 bases). CDR3 length: 12 residues. Germline values: CDR1 MDHEN, CDR2 SYDVKM. V shed 7 bases and J shed 8 bases, with 14 bases lying between them. The CDR3 spells CASNPGTAGYTF. The CDR3 DNA follows: TGTGCCAGCAACCCTGGGACGGCCGGCTACACCTTC.

V usage is TRBV5-1 and J usage is TRBJ2-5, with D hard to call. Germline CDR1 SGHRS, CDR2 YFSETQ. The CDR3 has 14 amino acids. Deletions cut 4 bases from V and 1 base from J, with 11 bases between. The CDR3 is CASSPAWGQETQYF. The CDR3 nucleotides are TGCGCCAGCAGCCCCGCTTGGGGCCAAGAGACCCAGTACTTC.

This clonotype was recorded many times. The chain has TRBV28 and TRBJ1-2; TRBD1 might be the D (5 bases). The CDR3 totals 13 residues. The V and J ends lost 6 bases and 8 bases respectively, with 16 bases between them. CDR1 MDHEN and CDR2 SYDVKM come from the germline V gene. The CDR3 DNA follows: TGTGCCAGCAGCTCTACCGCGGGGCGAGGCTACACCTTC. Protein: CASSSTAGRGYTF.

This clonotype was seen a handful of times. J is TRBJ1-2 and V is TRBV30, with 7 bases aligning to TRBD1. CDR1 is GTSNPN, CDR2 SVGIG, per germline (reference sequence). The CDR3 contains 17 residues. V was pared by 0 bases and J by 7 bases, with 17 bases of the junction left unmatched. The DNA for the CDR3 is TGTGCCTGGAGTGTAAGCCCGACGACAGGGTGGATGTCTGGCTACACCTTC. This codes for CAWSVSPTTGWMSGYTF. Using reference TRBV30 and TRBJ1-2 for the parts outside the CDR3, the full variable domain is SQTIHQWPATLVQPVGSPLSLECTVEGTSNPNLYWYRQAAGRGLQLLFYSVGIGQISSEVPQNLSASRPQDRQFILSSKKLLLSDSGFYLCAWSVSPTTGWMSGYTFGSGTRLTVV.

This clonotype was seen only a few times. An end of the junction does not agree with germline; a read error may underlie this. The chain uses TRBV11-2 and TRBJ2-1, with 10 bases fitting TRBD2. This CDR3 contains 15 residues. Germline lookup yields CDR1 SGHAT and CDR2 FQNNGV. The CDR3 region is CAGSLDLLAGNEQFF. The CDR3 nucleotides are TGTGCCGGCAGCTTAGATCTACTAGCGGGAAATGAGCAGTTCTTC.

The chain is built from TRBV27 and TRBJ2-5; the match to TRBD2 covers 7 bases. The length of the CDR3 is 14 residues. CDR1 is MNHEY, CDR2 SMNVEV, per germline (reference sequence). The V gene end was trimmed by 2 bases and the J gene end by 7 bases; junction bases not matched to a gene: 7. DNA of the CDR3: TGTGCCAGCAGTTTAGCGGGAGTGGGGGGGACCCAGTACTTC. This sequence encodes CASSLAGVGGTQYF.

This clonotype was recorded a few times. This chain connects TRBV5-1 to TRBJ1-5; D remains unclear. The CDR3 sequence is 15 residues long. The germline CDR1 and CDR2 sequences are SGHRS and YFSETQ. V was shortened by 2 bases and J by 11 bases, with 20 bases between the two germline ends. The chain's CDR3 is CASSFSPTEESAQHF. CDR3 DNA: TGCGCCAGCAGCTTTAGTCCGACGGAGGAATCAGCCCAGCATTTT.

Of note for this clonotype: The conserved phenylalanine or tryptophan is not found at the CDR3 terminus, so this likely reflects a read error. No DNA is shown, since the ends of the CDR3 on it are uncertain; the CDR3 is the one TCRdb lists. The rearrangement links TRBV11-2 to TRBJ2-7; the tabulated D call, TRBD2, remains unverified against the DNA. The CDR3 is 11 residues long, ends included. Germline V lookup: CDR1 SGHAT, CDR2 FQNNGV. CDR3 sequence: CASSQLAGLAG.

As regards this clonotype: A much larger clonotype is one base distant, so this may be a read error. This chain uses TRBV20-1 with TRBJ2-5; 11 bases match TRBD2. The germline gives CDR1 DFQATT, CDR2 SNEGSKA (reference sequence). The length of the CDR3 is 15 residues. With 6 bases clipped from V and 1 base from J, the junction kept 7 bases outside the gene matches. This CDR3 is CSAPDSGGAQETQYF. Written as DNA, the CDR3 is TGCAGTGCACCGGATAGCGGGGGGGCCCAAGAGACCCAGTACTTC.

This clonotype was recorded at least ten times. The genes are TRBV28 and TRBJ1-2; 8 nucleotides match TRBD1. V dropped 5 bases and J dropped 7; count of bases not matched to a gene: 15. The CDR3 spans 16 residues. Per the germline V gene, CDR1 is MDHEN and CDR2 is SYDVKM. CDR3 region: CASSPHPGQGLSGYTF. The CDR3 region has the DNA TGTGCCAGCAGTCCCCACCCCGGACAGGGATTATCTGGCTACACCTTC.

This clonotype appeared many times. J is TRBJ2-1 and V is TRBV7-9, with D tentatively TRBD2 (6 bases). This CDR3 spans 16 amino acids. The germline CDR1 and CDR2 sequences are SEHNR and FQNEAQ (reference sequence). V lost 5 bases and J lost 6, with 20 bases in between. The CDR3 coding sequence is TGTGCCAGCAGCGCTGACCCGACTAGTCCCCTCAATGAGCAGTTCTTC. It translates to CASSADPTSPLNEQFF.

This clonotype has a handful of counts. The J gene is TRBJ1-1, the V gene TRBV6-1, with TRBD1 as a possible D gene (6 bases). CDR1 and CDR2 (germline): MNHNS, SASEGT. The CDR3 runs to 11 residues. V gave up 7 bases and J gave up 10 bases, with 13 bases separating them. As DNA, the CDR3 is TGTGCCAGCAAAAGGGGGGAGCGAGCTTTCTTT. This codes for CASKRGERAFF.

This clonotype was counted many times. The chain couples TRBV12-3 or TRBV12-4 to TRBJ2-1, with 11 bases matching TRBD2. CDR3 length: 18 residues. V trimming: 6 bases; J trimming: 10 bases; junction bases outside the gene matches: 20. This CDR3 is CASSPGPGVQLAGGEQFF. The CDR3, as DNA: TGTGCCAGCAGCCCGGGACCCGGGGTTCAGTTAGCGGGAGGGGAGCAGTTCTTC.